These 28 T cell receptor beta chains were all obtained from the same sample, sequenced in a study of shared clonotypes between healthy human individuals. Here immunoSEQ multiplex PCR was the method, and the copy in TCRdb shows in-frame clones only, minus some. This table holds 2 million to 3 million clones, approximately 93% found once. Sequenced input: naive CD4+ T cells from PBMCs. Sample subset: CD45RA+ positively selected. The source is a man between 18 and 35 years old in good health. Some clones in this sample may be carry-over from other donors' samples.

This sequence joins TRBV7-9 and TRBJ1-4; D not resolved. The CDR3 loop spans 14 amino acids. V gave up 7 bases and J gave up 0 bases, with 9 bases separating them. Germline V gene sequence: CDR1 SEHNR, CDR2 FQNEAQ (reference sequence). The CDR3 here is CASTERATNEKLFF. Here the CDR3 DNA reads TGTGCCAGCACTGAACGCGCAACTAATGAAAAACTGTTTTTT.

The rearrangement links TRBV7-2 to TRBJ2-3, with D uncertain. The CDR3 runs to 13 residues. CDR1 and CDR2 from the germline V gene are SGHTA and FQGNSA. V lost 7 bases and J 1 base, leaving 9 bases between the germline ends. DNA for the CDR3: TGTGCCAGCATCATTACCCGCACAGATACGCAGTATTTT. It is translated as CASIITRTDTQYF.

The genes are TRBV6-5 and TRBJ1-4; 9 bases are a match to TRBD1. Germline V gives CDR1 MNHEY, CDR2 SVGAGI. The V segment lost 2 bases and the J segment 7 bases; nucleotides outside the gene matches: 8. This CDR3 spans 16 amino acids. The CDR3 protein is CASSYGVGTGSEKLFF. The CDR3 nucleotides are TGTGCCAGCAGTTACGGCGTAGGGACAGGGAGTGAAAAACTGTTTTTT.

The chain carries TRBV7-2 and TRBJ1-1; tentative D call: TRBD1 (5 bases). From germline, CDR1 is SGHTA and CDR2 FQGNSA. The CDR3 spans 12 residues. V was pared by 5 bases and J by 3 bases, with 7 bases between. The CDR3 loop is CASSPGHTEAFF. In DNA, the CDR3 is TGTGCCAGCAGCCCAGGGCACACTGAAGCTTTCTTT.

As to this clone: Different DNA sequences within this sample yield the same CDR3. The J gene is TRBJ2-6, the V gene TRBV30; D perhaps matches TRBD1 (5 bases). This CDR3 contains 14 residues. CDR1 and CDR2 (germline): GTSNPN, SVGIG (reference sequence). V lost 2 bases and J 0 bases, leaving 5 bases between the germline ends. This chain's CDR3 is CAWSRGSGANVLTF. Written as DNA, the CDR3 is TGTGCCTGGAGTAGGGGCTCTGGGGCCAACGTCCTGACTTTC.

The chain has TRBV19 and TRBJ2-5; 11 nucleotides align to TRBD2. CDR3 length: 16 residues. Germline V gene data show CDR1 as LNHDA and CDR2 as SQIVND (reference sequence). J gave up 5 bases and V 1 base, and 6 bases lay outside the gene matches. CDR3 protein: CASSIGTLAGGETQYF. In DNA form, the CDR3 reads TGTGCCAGTAGTATAGGGACGCTAGCGGGAGGTGAGACCCAGTACTTC.

J is TRBJ2-2 and V is TRBV18, with a weak D call TRBD1 (6 bases). The CDR3 runs to 18 residues. Trimming took 1 base from V and 0 from J, leaving 15 bases between them. Germline lookup yields CDR1 KGHSH and CDR2 LQKENI. The CDR3 DNA reads TGTGCCAGCTCACCACGTCTTACCGGGACATCGAACACCGGGGAGCTGTTTTTT. Translation gives CASSPRLTGTSNTGELFF.

The CDR3 is CASSVEGIWNTGELFF. CDR3 sequence (DNA): TGTGCCAGCAGCGTAGAGGGCATTTGGAACACCGGGGAGCTGTTTTTT. This chain links TRBV9 with TRBJ2-2; D is undetermined. The CDR3 has 16 residues. The germline V and J ends were trimmed by 0 bases and 1 base, with 10 bases remaining between them. Germline V gene sequence: CDR1 SGDLS, CDR2 YYNGEE.

This clone was seen just once. The rearrangement joins TRBV28 to TRBJ1-1; possible D gene TRBD1, 6 bases. The CDR3 extends over 14 amino acids. Germline CDR1 reads MDHEN; CDR2 reads SYDVKM. V lost 5 bases, J lost 3 bases, and 13 bases lay in between. The CDR3 loop reads CASSPLGGYTEAFF. CDR3 in DNA: TGTGCCAGCAGTCCGTTAGGGGGATACACTGAAGCTTTCTTT.

The chain recombines TRBV27 with TRBJ2-2; possibly TRBD2 for D (5 bases). Per the germline V gene, CDR1 is MNHEY and CDR2 is SMNVEV (reference sequence). Deletions cut 3 bases from V and 8 bases from J, with 16 bases between. The CDR3 runs 15 residues. DNA of the CDR3: TGTGCCAGCAGTTTTGGTTCTAGCTTTCCGGGGGAGCTGTTTTTT. Its translation: CASSFGSSFPGELFF.

The genes are TRBV9 and TRBJ2-1; 9 bases agree with TRBD2. V trimming: 0 bases; J trimming: 2 bases; junction bases outside the gene matches: 9. Germline V gene sequence: CDR1 SGDLS, CDR2 YYNGEE. The CDR3 covers 18 residues. The CDR3 DNA is TGTGCCAGCAGCGTAGGTAGCGGGAGAGAGCCCGCCTACAATGAGCAGTTCTTC. Translated: CASSVGSGREPAYNEQFF.

The chain combines TRBV28 with TRBJ1-1, with a weak D call TRBD1 (6 bases). This CDR3 contains 15 residues. The germline V and J ends were trimmed by 6 bases and 2 bases, with 16 bases remaining between them. Germline CDR1 MDHEN, CDR2 SYDVKM. In DNA form, the CDR3 reads TGTGCCAGCAGGAACCAGGGGAGGAGAAACACTGAAGCTTTCTTT. Translation gives CASRNQGRRNTEAFF.

The chain employs TRBV23-1 and TRBJ2-1, with 7 bases matching TRBD1. TRBV23-1 is an ORF; its function is uncertain. The CDR3 runs 17 residues. V lost 8 bases to trimming and J lost 4 bases; unmatched junction nucleotides: 17. DNA for the CDR3: TGCGCCAGCGGATGGGACAGCTTGGGGCTATCTTACAATGAGCAGTTCTTC. Its protein is CASGWDSLGLSYNEQFF.

The rearrangement joins TRBV28 to TRBJ2-3; the match to TRBD2 covers 11 bases. Germline lookup yields CDR1 MDHEN and CDR2 SYDVKM. The junction had 5 bases not matched to a gene; V was cut back by 5 bases and J by 1 base. CDR3 size: 16 residues. The CDR3 coding sequence is TGTGCCAGCAGTCCCGCGGGACTAGCGGGCACAGATACGCAGTATTTT. This translates into CASSPAGLAGTDTQYF.

J is TRBJ2-1 and V is TRBV28, with D possibly TRBD1 on 6 matching bases. V was shortened by 5 bases and J by 4 bases, with 12 bases between the two germline ends. Germline V lookup: CDR1 MDHEN, CDR2 SYDVKM. This CDR3 has 14 residues. Here the CDR3 reads CASSTGQPYNEQFF. CDR3 coding DNA: TGTGCCAGCAGTACCGGACAGCCATACAATGAGCAGTTCTTC.

This rearrangement joins TRBV5-5 to TRBJ2-5; the match to TRBD2 covers 12 bases. V was pared by 10 bases and J by 5 bases, with 9 bases of the junction left unmatched. This CDR3 is 14 amino acids long. CDR1 and CDR2 from the germline V gene are SGHKS and YYEKEE (reference sequence). CDR3 nucleotide sequence: TGTGCCTTCACGACTAGCGGGAGATGGGAGACCCAGTACTTC. It encodes CAFTTSGRWETQYF. Complete variable domain (other parts from reference TRBV5-5 and TRBJ2-5): DAGVTQSPTHLIKTRGQQVTLRCSPISGHKSVSWYQQVLGQGPQFIFQYYEKEERGRGNFPDRFSARQFPNYSSELNVNALLLGDSALYLCAFTTSGRWETQYFGPGTRLLVL.

The rearrangement joins TRBV20-1 to TRBJ2-1; 8 bases are a match to TRBD2. This CDR3 has 11 amino acids. Unmatched junction bases numbered 4, after V lost 7 bases and J lost 8 bases. CDR1 and CDR2 (germline): DFQATT, SNEGSKA (reference sequence). The DNA for the CDR3 is TGCAGTGTTGCGCGGGAGGATGAGCAGTTCTTC. Its protein is CSVAREDEQFF.

The rearrangement uses TRBV15 and TRBJ1-2; D perhaps matches TRBD1 (6 bases). This CDR3 spans 14 amino acids. Between the trimmed V and J ends, which lost 1 base and 8 bases, there was a span of 14 bases. Germline V CDR1 and CDR2: LNHNV, YYDKDF (reference sequence). The CDR3 DNA reads TGTGCCACCAGCAGAGTAATACAGGGTCCCGGCTACACCTTC. Amino acid sequence: CATSRVIQGPGYTF.

The chain uses TRBV7-3 and TRBJ1-1; 8 nucleotides match TRBD1. CDR3 length: 15 amino acids. Trimming removed 5 bases from V and 0 bases from J; junction bases left unmatched: 5. Germline CDR1 and CDR2: SGHTA and FQGTGA. The CDR3 spells CASSQTGAMNTEAFF. CDR3 nucleotide sequence: TGTGCCAGCAGCCAGACAGGGGCAATGAACACTGAAGCTTTCTTT.

The chain carries TRBV15 and TRBJ2-7; 12 nucleotides match TRBD2. Per germline, CDR1 LNHNV and CDR2 YYDKDF (reference sequence). The CDR3 loop spans 18 amino acids. J gave up 4 bases and V 1 base, and 11 bases lay outside the gene matches. DNA for the CDR3: TGTGCCACCAGCAGAGGGGCACGCTCGGGGACTAGCGGGTACGAGCAGTACTTC. As protein: CATSRGARSGTSGYEQYF.

V is TRBV6-1 and J is TRBJ2-1; D remains unclear. The CDR3 runs 13 residues. The germline V and J ends were trimmed by 5 bases and 6 bases, with 11 bases remaining between them. Germline V gene sequence: CDR1 MNHNS, CDR2 SASEGT. CDR3 coding DNA: TGTGCCAGCAGTCCAGCGTTGATCAATGAGCAGTTCTTC. Translation: CASSPALINEQFF.

Concerning this clone itself: This CDR3 is also generated by other DNA sequences in the sample. The chain uses TRBV29-1 and TRBJ2-2; D gene ambiguous. Trimming took off 4 bases at V and 1 base at J, with 7 bases between the two ends. CDR3 size: 13 residues. CDR1 and CDR2 from the germline V gene are SQVTM and ANQGSEA. The chain's CDR3 is CSVGQQNTGELFF. As DNA, the CDR3 is TGCAGCGTTGGACAACAGAACACCGGGGAGCTGTTTTTT.

The table lists this clone with a few counts. J is TRBJ1-1 and V is TRBV4-2; no definite D call. Germline CDR1 reads LGHNA; CDR2 reads YNFKEQ. This CDR3 comprises 14 residues. Trimming pared 0 bases from V and 4 bases from J, leaving 9 bases between. The CDR3 DNA reads TGTGCCAGCAGCCAAGATATACAGACCACTGAAGCTTTCTTT. Residues: CASSQDIQTTEAFF.

This chain's CDR3 is CASSVEGGSTEAFF. In DNA, the CDR3 is TGTGCCAGCAGTGTCGAGGGAGGTTCCACTGAAGCTTTCTTT. The chain recombines TRBV2 with TRBJ1-1, with D uncertain. Trimming pared 4 bases from V and 4 bases from J, leaving 13 bases between. This CDR3 spans 14 amino acids. Germline V gene lookup returns CDR1 SNHLY and CDR2 FYNNEI.

This chain connects TRBV5-1 to TRBJ1-4; 8 nucleotides agree with TRBD1. V trimming: 3 bases; J trimming: 0 bases; junction bases outside the gene matches: 7. The CDR3 is 17 amino acids. Germline V gene data show CDR1 as SGHRS and CDR2 as YFSETQ. The CDR3 DNA reads TGCGCCAGCAGCTACAAAGCGACAGGGGCAACTAATGAAAAACTGTTTTTT. Its translation: CASSYKATGATNEKLFF.

V is TRBV5-1 and J is TRBJ1-1, with 7 bases identical to TRBD1. CDR3 length: 14 amino acids. V lost 5 bases to trimming and J lost 2 bases; unmatched junction nucleotides: 6. Germline CDR1 SGHRS, CDR2 YFSETQ. The CDR3 coding sequence is TGCGCCAGCAGGCAAGGACAGGACAACACTGAAGCTTTCTTT. Translating it yields CASRQGQDNTEAFF.

This chain uses TRBV28 with TRBJ2-3; unclear D gene. The CDR3 has 14 amino acids. V was cut by 10 bases and J by 4 bases, with 18 bases left in between. CDR1 and CDR2 (germline): MDHEN, SYDVKM. The CDR3 here is CATNLMGWADTQYF. The DNA for the CDR3 is TGTGCCACAAACCTCATGGGGTGGGCAGATACGCAGTATTTT.

This chain connects TRBV19 to TRBJ2-1; D is undetermined. V was pared by 4 bases and J by 2 bases, with 9 bases between. The CDR3 consists of 14 residues. Germline V gene data show CDR1 as LNHDA and CDR2 as SQIVND (reference sequence). CDR3 nucleotides: TGTGCCAGTAGTACCAGCTTTCCCTACAATGAGCAGTTCTTC. It encodes CASSTSFPYNEQFF.